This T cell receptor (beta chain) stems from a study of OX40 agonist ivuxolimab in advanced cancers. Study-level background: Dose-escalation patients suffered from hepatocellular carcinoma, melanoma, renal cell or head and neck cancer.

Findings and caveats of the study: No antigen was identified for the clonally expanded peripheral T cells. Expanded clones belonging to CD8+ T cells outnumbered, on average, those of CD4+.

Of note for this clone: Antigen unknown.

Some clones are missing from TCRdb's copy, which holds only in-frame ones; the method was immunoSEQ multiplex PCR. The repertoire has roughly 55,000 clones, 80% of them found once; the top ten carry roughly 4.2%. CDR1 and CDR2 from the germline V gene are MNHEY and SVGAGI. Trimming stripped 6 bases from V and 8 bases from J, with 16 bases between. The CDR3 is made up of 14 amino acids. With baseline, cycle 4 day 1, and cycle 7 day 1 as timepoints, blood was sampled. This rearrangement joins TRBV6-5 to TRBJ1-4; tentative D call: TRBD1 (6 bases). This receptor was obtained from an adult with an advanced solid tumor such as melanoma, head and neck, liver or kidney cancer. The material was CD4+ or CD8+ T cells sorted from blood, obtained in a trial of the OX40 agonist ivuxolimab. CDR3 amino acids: CASSFDRTGEKLFF. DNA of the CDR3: TGTGCCAGCAGCTTTGACAGGACGGGGGAAAAACTGTTTTTT.